This T cell receptor beta chain emerged from a study of tumour-infiltrating T cells in Burkitt lymphoma. The assay was immunoSEQ multiplex PCR, and TCRdb's table has in-frame clones only and misses some. The data hold around 46,000 clones, with around 30% observed a single time. CDR3 length: 14 amino acids. Germline V lookup: CDR1 SGHRS, CDR2 YFSETQ. The V end was cut by 5 bases, the J end by 0 bases, with 10 bases between. V usage is TRBV5-1 and J usage is TRBJ2-3; D gene uncertain. This receptor was identified in a human donor with Burkitt lymphoma. The sample comprised tumor tissue. CDR3 sequence: CASSEVFSTDTQYF. CDR3 nucleotide sequence: TGCGCCAGCAGTGAGGTATTCAGCACAGATACGCAGTATTTT. Drawing the rest from reference TRBV5-1 and TRBJ2-3, the complete variable domain is KAGVTQTPRYLIKTRGQQVTLSCSPISGHRSVSWYQQTPGQGLQFLFEYFSETQRNKGNFPGRFSGRQFSNSRSEMNVSTLELGDSALYLCASSEVFSTDTQYFGPGTRLTVL.